The present entry profiles one T cell receptor beta chain with its context. V was clipped by 4 bases and J by 1 base; unmatched bases: 2. The CDR3 sequence is 13 residues long. Germline assignment: CDR1 SQVTM and CDR2 ANQGSEA. TCRdb's copy holds only in-frame clones and misses some; the assay was immunoSEQ multiplex PCR. In the table there are about 35,000 clones, around 83% of which are singletons. This sample stems from a study of blood T cell repertoires in COVID-19. Study-level background: From the United States, Italy and Spain came samples of acute and convalescent COVID-19.

This TCR derives from a man aged 60-69 years with active or convalescent COVID-19. Sequencing used peripheral blood. The chain combines TRBV29-1 with TRBJ1-1, with 8 bases lining up with TRBD1. In nucleotides, the CDR3 is TGCAGCGTTGGGACAGGGTGGAACACTGAAGCTTTCTTT. It codes for CSVGTGWNTEAFF.